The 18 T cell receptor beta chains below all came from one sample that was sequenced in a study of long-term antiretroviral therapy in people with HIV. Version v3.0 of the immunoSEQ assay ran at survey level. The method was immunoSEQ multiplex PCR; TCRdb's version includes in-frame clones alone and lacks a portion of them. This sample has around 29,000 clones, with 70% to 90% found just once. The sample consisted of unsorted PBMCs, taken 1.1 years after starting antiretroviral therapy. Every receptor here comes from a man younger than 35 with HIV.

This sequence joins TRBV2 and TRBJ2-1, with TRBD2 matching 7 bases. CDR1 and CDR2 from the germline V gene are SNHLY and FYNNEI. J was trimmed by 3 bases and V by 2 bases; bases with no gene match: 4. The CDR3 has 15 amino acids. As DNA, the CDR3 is TGTGCCAGCAGTGAAATGACTAGCAGCTACAATGAGCAGTTCTTC. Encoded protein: CASSEMTSSYNEQFF.

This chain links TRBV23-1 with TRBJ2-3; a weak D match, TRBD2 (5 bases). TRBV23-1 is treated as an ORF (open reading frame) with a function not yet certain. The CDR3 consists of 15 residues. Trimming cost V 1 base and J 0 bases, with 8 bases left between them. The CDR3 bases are TGCGCCAGCAGTCAATTCGGCGGGAGCACAGATACGCAGTATTTT. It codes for CASSQFGGSTDTQYF.

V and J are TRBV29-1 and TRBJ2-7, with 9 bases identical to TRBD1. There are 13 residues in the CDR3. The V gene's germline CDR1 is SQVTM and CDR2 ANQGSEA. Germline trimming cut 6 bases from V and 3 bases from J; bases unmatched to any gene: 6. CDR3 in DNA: TGCAGCGTCGTTCCGGGACAGGGCTACGAGCAGTACTTC. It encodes CSVVPGQGYEQYF.

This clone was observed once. In DNA, the CDR3 is TGTGCCAGCAGTCCAAGTCTATATACGCAGTATTTT. Its protein is CASSPSLYTQYF. The V and J genes are TRBV27 and TRBJ2-3; no firm D call. The CDR3 is made up of 12 amino acids. The V and J ends lost 5 bases and 7 bases respectively, with 10 bases between them. Germline CDR1 and CDR2: MNHEY and SMNVEV (reference sequence).

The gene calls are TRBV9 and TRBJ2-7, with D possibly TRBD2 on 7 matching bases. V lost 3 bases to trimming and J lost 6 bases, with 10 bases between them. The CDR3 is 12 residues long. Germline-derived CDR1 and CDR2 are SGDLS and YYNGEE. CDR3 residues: CASSEGGGEQYF. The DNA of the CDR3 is TGTGCCAGCAGCGAGGGGGGGGGCGAGCAGTACTTC.

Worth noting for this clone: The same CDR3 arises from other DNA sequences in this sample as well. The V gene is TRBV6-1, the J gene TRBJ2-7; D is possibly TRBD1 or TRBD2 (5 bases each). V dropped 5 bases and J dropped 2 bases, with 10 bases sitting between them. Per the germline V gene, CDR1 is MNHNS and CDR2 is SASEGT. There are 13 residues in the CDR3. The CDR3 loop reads CASSRDGTYEQYF. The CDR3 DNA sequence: TGTGCCAGCAGTCGGGACGGAACCTACGAGCAGTACTTC.

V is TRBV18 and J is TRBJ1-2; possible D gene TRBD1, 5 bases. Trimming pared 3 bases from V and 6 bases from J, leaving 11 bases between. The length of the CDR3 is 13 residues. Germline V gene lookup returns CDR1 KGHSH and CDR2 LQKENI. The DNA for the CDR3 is TGTGCCAGCTCACCCCGGGACGTTGATGGCTACACCTTC. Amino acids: CASSPRDVDGYTF.

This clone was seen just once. The CDR3 nucleotides are TGTGCCAGCAGCTTAGAGAACAGCTACGAGCAGTACTTC. Its translation is CASSLENSYEQYF. The gene calls are TRBV7-2 and TRBJ2-7; D not certain. V dropped 1 base and J dropped 3 bases, with 7 bases sitting between them. The CDR3 extends over 13 amino acids. CDR1 is SGHTA, CDR2 FQGNSA, per germline.

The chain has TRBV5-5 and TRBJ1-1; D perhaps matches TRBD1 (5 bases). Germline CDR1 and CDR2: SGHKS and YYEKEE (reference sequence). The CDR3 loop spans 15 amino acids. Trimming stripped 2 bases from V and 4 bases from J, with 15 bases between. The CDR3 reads CASSFTLGVGTEAFF. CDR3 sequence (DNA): TGTGCCAGCAGCTTTACCTTAGGGGTGGGCACTGAAGCTTTCTTT.

DNA of the CDR3: TGTGCCAGCAGCCCCCGACTAGCGGGAAGGGCAGATACGCAGTATTTT. Its protein product is CASSPRLAGRADTQYF. The J gene is TRBJ2-3, the V gene TRBV7-3; 11 bases fit TRBD2. This CDR3 is 16 amino acids long. Germline V CDR1 and CDR2: SGHTA, FQGTGA. V lost 5 bases and J lost 4; bases outside the gene matches: 8.

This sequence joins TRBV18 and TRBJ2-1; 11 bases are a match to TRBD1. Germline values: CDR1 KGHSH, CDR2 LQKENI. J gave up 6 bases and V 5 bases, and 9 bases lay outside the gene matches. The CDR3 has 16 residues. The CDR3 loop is CASSAGQGALGNEQFF. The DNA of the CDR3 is TGTGCCAGCTCAGCTGGACAGGGGGCGCTGGGCAATGAGCAGTTCTTC.

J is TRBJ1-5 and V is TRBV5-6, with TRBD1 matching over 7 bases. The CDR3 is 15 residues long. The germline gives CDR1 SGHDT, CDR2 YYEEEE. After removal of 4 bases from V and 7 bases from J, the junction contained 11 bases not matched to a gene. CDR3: CASSVTGQKKQPQHF. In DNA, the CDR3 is TGTGCCAGCAGCGTAACGGGACAGAAAAAACAGCCCCAGCATTTT. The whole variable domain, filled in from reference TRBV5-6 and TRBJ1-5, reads DAGVTQSPTHLIKTRGQQVTLRCSPKSGHDTVSWYQQALGQGPQFIFQYYEEEERQRGNFPDRFSGHQFPNYSSELNVNALLLGDSALYLCASSVTGQKKQPQHFGDGTRLSIL.

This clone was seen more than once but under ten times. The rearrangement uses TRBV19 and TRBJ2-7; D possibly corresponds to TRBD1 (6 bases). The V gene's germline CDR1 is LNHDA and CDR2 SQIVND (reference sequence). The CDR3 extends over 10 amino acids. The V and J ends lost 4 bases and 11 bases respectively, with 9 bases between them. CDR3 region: CASSNRAEYF. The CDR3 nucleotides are TGTGCCAGTAGTAACAGGGCGGAGTACTTC.

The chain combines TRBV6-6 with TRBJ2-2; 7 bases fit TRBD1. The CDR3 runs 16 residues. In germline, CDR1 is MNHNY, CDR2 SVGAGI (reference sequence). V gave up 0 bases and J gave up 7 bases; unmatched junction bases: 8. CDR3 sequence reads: CASSYSATGRDGELFF. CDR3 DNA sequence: TGTGCCAGCAGTTACTCCGCGACAGGGCGTGACGGGGAGCTGTTTTTT.

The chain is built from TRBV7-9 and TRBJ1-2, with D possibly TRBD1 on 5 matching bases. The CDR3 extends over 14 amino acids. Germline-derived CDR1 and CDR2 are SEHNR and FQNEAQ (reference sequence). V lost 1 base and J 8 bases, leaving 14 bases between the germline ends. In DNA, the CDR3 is TGTGCCAGCAGCTTAGAGGGGAGTTCTGAGGGCTACACCTTC. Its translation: CASSLEGSSEGYTF.

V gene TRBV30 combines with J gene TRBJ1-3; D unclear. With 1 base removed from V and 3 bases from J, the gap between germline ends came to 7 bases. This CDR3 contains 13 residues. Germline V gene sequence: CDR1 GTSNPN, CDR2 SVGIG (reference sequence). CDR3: CAWSDGIGNTIYF. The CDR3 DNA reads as TGTGCCTGGAGTGACGGGATTGGAAACACCATATATTTT.

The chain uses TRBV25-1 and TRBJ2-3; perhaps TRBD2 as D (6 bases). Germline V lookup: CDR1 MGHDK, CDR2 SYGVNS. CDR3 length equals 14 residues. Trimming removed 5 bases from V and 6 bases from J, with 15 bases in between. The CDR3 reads CASSSGGASDTQYF. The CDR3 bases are TGTGCCAGCAGTTCCGGGGGAGCTTCGGATACGCAGTATTTT. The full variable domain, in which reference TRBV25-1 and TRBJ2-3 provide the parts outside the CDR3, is EADIYQTPRYLVIGTGKKITLECSQTMGHDKMYWYQQDPGMELHLIHYSYGVNSTEKGDLSSESTVSRIRTEHFPLTLESARPSHTSQYLCASSSGGASDTQYFGPGTRLTVL.

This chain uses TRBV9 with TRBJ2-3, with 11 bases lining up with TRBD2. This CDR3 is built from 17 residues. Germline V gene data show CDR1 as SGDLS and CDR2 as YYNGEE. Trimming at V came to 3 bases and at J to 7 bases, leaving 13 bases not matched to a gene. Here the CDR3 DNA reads TGTGCCAGCAGCGCGGGGCTTAGCGGGAGGGCCATTCATACGCAGTATTTT. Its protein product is CASSAGLSGRAIHTQYF.